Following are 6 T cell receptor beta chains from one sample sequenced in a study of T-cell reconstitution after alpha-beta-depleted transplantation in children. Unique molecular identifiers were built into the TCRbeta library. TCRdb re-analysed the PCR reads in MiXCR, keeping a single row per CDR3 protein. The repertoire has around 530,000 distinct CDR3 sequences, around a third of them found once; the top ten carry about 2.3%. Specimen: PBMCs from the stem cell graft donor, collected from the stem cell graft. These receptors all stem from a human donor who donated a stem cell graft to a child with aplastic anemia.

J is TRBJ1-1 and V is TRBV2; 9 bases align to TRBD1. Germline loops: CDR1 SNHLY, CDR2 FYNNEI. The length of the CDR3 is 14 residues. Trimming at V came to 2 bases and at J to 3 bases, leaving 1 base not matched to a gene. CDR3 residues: CASSERTGDTEAFF. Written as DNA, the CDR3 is TGTGCCAGCAGTGAAAGGACAGGGGACACTGAAGCTTTCTTT.

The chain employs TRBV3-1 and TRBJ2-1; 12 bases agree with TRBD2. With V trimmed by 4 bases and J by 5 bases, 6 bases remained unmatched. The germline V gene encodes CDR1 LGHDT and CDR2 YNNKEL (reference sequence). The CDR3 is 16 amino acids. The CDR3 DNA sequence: TGTGCCAGCAGCCCCACTAGCGGGGGGAGTAACAATGAGCAGTTCTTC. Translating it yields CASSPTSGGSNNEQFF.

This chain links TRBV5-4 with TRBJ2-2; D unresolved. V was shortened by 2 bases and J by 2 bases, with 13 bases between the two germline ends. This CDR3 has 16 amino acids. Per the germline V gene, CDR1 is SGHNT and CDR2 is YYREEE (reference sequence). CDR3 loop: CASSFSGWGNTGELFF. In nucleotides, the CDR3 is TGTGCCAGCAGCTTTTCGGGTTGGGGAAACACCGGGGAGCTGTTTTTT.

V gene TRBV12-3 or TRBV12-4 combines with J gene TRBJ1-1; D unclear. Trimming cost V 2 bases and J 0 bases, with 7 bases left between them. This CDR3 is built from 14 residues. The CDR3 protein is CASSLSRMNTEAFF. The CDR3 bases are TGTGCCAGCAGTTTAAGCCGCATGAACACTGAAGCTTTCTTT.

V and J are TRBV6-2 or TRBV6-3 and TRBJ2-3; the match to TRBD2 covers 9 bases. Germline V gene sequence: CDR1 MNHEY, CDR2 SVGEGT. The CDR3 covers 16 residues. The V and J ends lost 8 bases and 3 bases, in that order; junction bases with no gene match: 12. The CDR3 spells CASQLRRTSGTDTQYF. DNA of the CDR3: TGTGCCAGCCAACTGCGACGAACTAGCGGGACAGATACGCAGTATTTT.

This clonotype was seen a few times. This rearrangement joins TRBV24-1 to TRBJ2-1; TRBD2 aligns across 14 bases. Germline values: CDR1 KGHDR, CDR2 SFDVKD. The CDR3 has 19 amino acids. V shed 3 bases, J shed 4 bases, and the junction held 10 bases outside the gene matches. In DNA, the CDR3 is TGTGCCACCAGTGATCCCGGGACTAGCGGGAGTAGGATATACAATGAGCAGTTCTTC. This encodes CATSDPGTSGSRIYNEQFF.